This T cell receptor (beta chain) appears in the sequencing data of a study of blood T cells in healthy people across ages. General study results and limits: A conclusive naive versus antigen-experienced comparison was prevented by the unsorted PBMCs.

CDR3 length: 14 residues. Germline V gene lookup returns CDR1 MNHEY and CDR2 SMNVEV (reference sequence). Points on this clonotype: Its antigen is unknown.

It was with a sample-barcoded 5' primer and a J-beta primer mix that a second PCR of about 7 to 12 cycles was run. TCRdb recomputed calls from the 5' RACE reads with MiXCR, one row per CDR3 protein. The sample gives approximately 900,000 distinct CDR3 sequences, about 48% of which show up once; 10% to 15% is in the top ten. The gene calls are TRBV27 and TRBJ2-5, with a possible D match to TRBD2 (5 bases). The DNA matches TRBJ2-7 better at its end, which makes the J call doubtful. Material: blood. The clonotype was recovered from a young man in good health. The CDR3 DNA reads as TGTGCCAGCAGTGATGCAGGACGGGACTACGAGCAGTACTTC. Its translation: CASSDAGRDYEQYF.